Presented here are 8 T cell receptor beta chains from one specimen sequenced in a study of CD8 T cells in cerebrospinal fluid in Alzheimer's disease. No DNA is given; TCRdb re-called the 10x single-cell sequencing reads and lists each CDR3 protein once. The sample has roughly 1,500 distinct CDR3 sequences. Source material: cerebrospinal fluid. The receptor set was obtained from a human donor with Alzheimer's disease.

The chain combines TRBV20-1 with TRBJ1-5. The CDR3 extends over 14 amino acids. The germline V gene encodes CDR1 DFQATT and CDR2 SNEGSKA (reference sequence). The CDR3 is CSARDLEGYQPQHF.

In terms of frequency, this clonotype is large. The chain uses TRBV20-1 and TRBJ2-3; TCRdb names TRBD2, which stays unverified in the absence of DNA. Germline V gene sequence: CDR1 DFQATT, CDR2 SNEGSKA (reference sequence). The CDR3 is 15 residues long. CDR3 amino acids: CSAAPPSVSTDTQYF.

The J gene is TRBJ1-1, the V gene TRBV6-5. The CDR3 covers 15 residues. Germline V gives CDR1 MNHEY, CDR2 SVGAGI. CDR3 amino acids: CASAVLAGPVAEAFF.

The rearrangement uses TRBV2 and TRBJ1-1. This CDR3 spans 14 amino acids. The germline gives CDR1 SNHLY, CDR2 FYNNEI. The CDR3: CASSEPKMNTEAFF.

This clonotype registers medium-sized by frequency. The V gene is TRBV12-3 or TRBV12-4, the J gene TRBJ2-1; the TRBD2 assignment by TCRdb is unverifiable without DNA. This CDR3 spans 15 amino acids. Here the CDR3 reads CASSFRLAGKTEQFF.

This clonotype shows up as medium-sized by frequency. This chain joins TRBV5-4 and TRBJ2-1; TCRdb selects TRBD1, and the lack of DNA leaves this call unchecked. The CDR3 covers 13 residues. Germline V CDR1 and CDR2: SGHNT, YYREEE (reference sequence). The CDR3 loop is CASGTLMNREQFF. Looking up the rest from reference TRBV5-4 and TRBJ2-1 gives the full variable domain: ETGVTQSPTHLIKTRGQQVTLRCSSQSGHNTVSWYQQALGQGPQFIFQYYREEENGRGNFPPRFSGLQFPNYSSELNVNALELDDSALYLCASGTLMNREQFFGPGTRLTVL.

The chain joins TRBV20-1 to TRBJ2-5; TCRdb names TRBD1, which stays unverified in the absence of DNA. The CDR3 spans 13 residues. Per the germline V gene, CDR1 is DFQATT and CDR2 is SNEGSKA (reference sequence). The CDR3 protein is CSVKFGGSETQYF.

The chain is built from TRBV18 and TRBJ2-7; TCRdb returns TRBD1, unconfirmable since there is no DNA. The CDR3 has 14 residues. CDR1 is KGHSH, CDR2 LQKENI, per germline. CDR3 amino acids: CASSKGAMTYEQYF.